The 27 T cell receptor beta chains presented below share a single source sample, sequenced in a study of blood T cell repertoires in COVID-19. TCRdb's table, derived via immunoSEQ multiplex PCR, lists solely in-frame clones and lacks some. The table has about 100,000 clones, 75% to 95% seen once; the top ten hold 1% to 1.5%. Material: peripheral blood. These receptors were collected from a woman in her thirties with acute or convalescent COVID-19.

This clone was seen only once. The chain links TRBV7-2 to TRBJ2-1; maybe TRBD2 (7 bases). Germline V gene sequence: CDR1 SGHTA, CDR2 FQGNSA. CDR3 size: 15 residues. V shed 4 bases and J shed 7 bases, with 17 bases lying between them. DNA for the CDR3: TGTGCCAGCAGCTCTTTCCGGGGGGCTGGGAATGAGCAGTTCTTC. Translating gives CASSSFRGAGNEQFF.

This chain links TRBV4-3 with TRBJ1-3; no definite D call. CDR3 length equals 15 residues. V shed 1 base and J shed 4 bases, with 11 bases lying between them. Germline loops: CDR1 LGHNA, CDR2 YSLEER. CDR3 loop: CASSQVETMGNTIYF. CDR3 nucleotides: TGCGCCAGCAGCCAAGTCGAGACAATGGGAAACACCATATATTTT.

The chain has TRBV10-1 and TRBJ2-7, with a possible D match to TRBD2 (7 bases). Germline-derived CDR1 and CDR2 are WNHNN and SYGVQD (reference sequence). The V end lost 3 bases, the J end lost 2 bases, and 11 bases lay between the germline ends. The CDR3 spans 14 residues. Here the CDR3 DNA reads TGCGCCAGCAGTGAATCCGGGGGGCCCTACGAGCAGTACTTC. This translates into CASSESGGPYEQYF.

The chain uses TRBV28 and TRBJ2-1, with TRBD1 matching over 8 bases. The CDR3 consists of 14 residues. J gave up 5 bases and V 3 bases, and 3 bases lay outside the gene matches. CDR1 is MDHEN and CDR2 is SYDVKM in the germline V gene. CDR3 region: CASSFRGRDNEQFF. The CDR3 nucleotides read TGTGCCAGCAGTTTCAGGGGGCGGGACAATGAGCAGTTCTTC.

The chain recombines TRBV6-1 with TRBJ1-2; 9 bases line up with TRBD1. J lost 8 bases, V lost 4 bases, and 17 bases had no gene match. Germline lookup yields CDR1 MNHNS and CDR2 SASEGT. The CDR3 consists of 17 residues. CDR3 DNA sequence: TGTGCCAGCAGTGCAAGAGACGGACACAGGGGGCAGAGGGGCTACACCTTC. This gives the protein CASSARDGHRGQRGYTF.

The genes are TRBV19 and TRBJ2-1, with a possible D match to TRBD1 (5 bases). The CDR3 has 16 amino acids. Germline CDR1 LNHDA, CDR2 SQIVND (reference sequence). V was pared by 4 bases and J by 0 bases, with 13 bases between. For the CDR3, the DNA is TGTGCCAGTAGTACCGGACATATGAGCTCCTACAATGAGCAGTTCTTC. Translation: CASSTGHMSSYNEQFF.

This clone was counted a single time. V usage is TRBV6-4 and J usage is TRBJ1-1, with 7 positions matching TRBD1. Germline V gives CDR1 MRHNA, CDR2 SNTAGT. With 5 bases clipped from V and 7 bases from J, the junction kept 7 bases outside the gene matches. This CDR3 region has 13 residues. The CDR3 sequence: CASSHTRDSEAFF. CDR3 sequence (DNA): TGTGCCAGCAGTCACACCCGGGACAGTGAAGCTTTCTTT.

The chain is built from TRBV7-2 and TRBJ1-1, with no clear D. V gave up 5 bases and J gave up 3 bases, with 16 bases separating them. The V gene's germline CDR1 is SGHTA and CDR2 FQGNSA. The CDR3 is made up of 15 amino acids. The CDR3 reads CASSPGLWRDTEAFF. The CDR3 DNA reads as TGTGCCAGCAGCCCCGGGTTGTGGAGGGACACTGAAGCTTTCTTT.

The rearrangement links TRBV29-1 to TRBJ1-2, with TRBD1 identical over 10 bases. J gave up 7 bases and V 7 bases, and 9 bases lay outside the gene matches. The germline gives CDR1 SQVTM, CDR2 ANQGSEA. The CDR3 is 13 residues long. The CDR3 here is CSAGTGELGGYTF. The CDR3 nucleotides are TGCAGCGCTGGGACAGGGGAGTTGGGTGGCTACACCTTC.

In DNA, the CDR3 is TGCGCCAGCAGTCTAGCGACAGTCTCCTACAATGAGCAGTTCTTC. Amino acids: CASSLATVSYNEQFF. The chain carries TRBV4-3 and TRBJ2-1; D perhaps matches TRBD2 (6 bases). Per germline, CDR1 LGHNA and CDR2 YSLEER. Trimming cost V 6 bases and J 0 bases, with 12 bases left between them. The CDR3 is 15 amino acids.

V usage is TRBV27 and J usage is TRBJ2-1; possible D gene TRBD2, 6 bases. Germline values: CDR1 MNHEY, CDR2 SMNVEV (reference sequence). This CDR3 comprises 14 residues. Trimming stripped 6 bases from V and 9 bases from J, with 18 bases between. CDR3 in amino acids: CASRPGRTMGEQFF. For the CDR3, the DNA is TGTGCCAGCAGGCCGGGACGGACTATGGGTGAGCAGTTCTTC.

This clone has just one count. The rearrangement links TRBV15 to TRBJ1-2, with D unresolved. Looked up from germline, CDR1 is LNHNV and CDR2 is YYDKDF (reference sequence). The CDR3 contains 13 residues. The V and J ends lost 2 bases and 3 bases respectively, with 7 bases between them. The CDR3 sequence is CATSRLQYYGYTF. The CDR3 DNA sequence: TGTGCCACCAGCAGATTACAATACTATGGCTACACCTTC.

The V gene is TRBV19, the J gene TRBJ2-5; D remains unclear. The CDR3 is 16 amino acids. The V gene lost 1 base and the J gene lost 5 bases, with 17 bases spanning the gap. The germline gives CDR1 LNHDA, CDR2 SQIVND (reference sequence). The CDR3 nucleotides are TGTGCCAGTAGTATAGCCCCCTCTCGGTCTAGGGAGACCCAGTACTTC. Its protein product is CASSIAPSRSRETQYF.

The count of this clone is one. The rearrangement links TRBV7-2 to TRBJ1-6; no firm D call. Trimming removed 1 base from V and 10 bases from J, with 14 bases in between. This CDR3 has 15 residues. Germline values: CDR1 SGHTA, CDR2 FQGNSA. CDR3 nucleotides: TGTGCCAGCAGCTTAGAGTCGGTGGTTATATCACCCCTCCACTTT. This translates into CASSLESVVISPLHF. The whole variable domain, remainder taken from reference TRBV7-2 and TRBJ1-6, is GAGVSQSPSNKVTEKGKDVELRCDPISGHTALYWYRQSLGQGLEFLIYFQGNSAPDKSGLPSDRFSAERTGGSVSTLTIQRTQQEDSAVYLCASSLESVVISPLHFGNGTRLTVT.

The chain is built from TRBV5-5 and TRBJ2-6; D perhaps matches TRBD1 (6 bases). The length of the CDR3 is 16 residues. Germline V lookup: CDR1 SGHKS, CDR2 YYEKEE (reference sequence). Trimming pared 2 bases from V and 0 bases from J, leaving 9 bases between. The CDR3 sequence: CASSLGGTSGANVLTF. The CDR3 nucleotides are TGTGCCAGCAGCTTAGGGGGAACCTCTGGGGCCAACGTCCTGACTTTC.

V and J are TRBV28 and TRBJ1-2; D ambiguous. V lost 3 bases and J 7 bases, leaving 6 bases between the germline ends. Germline CDR1 and CDR2: MDHEN and SYDVKM. The length of the CDR3 is 11 residues. The CDR3 nucleotides read TGTGCCAGCAGTTTTCTTTCTGGCTACACCTTC. Translated: CASSFLSGYTF.

CDR3 protein: CASSVATNEKLFF. The CDR3 DNA sequence: TGTGCCAGCAGCGTAGCTACTAATGAAAAACTGTTTTTT. The chain recombines TRBV9 with TRBJ1-4; D call uncertain. The CDR3 extends over 13 amino acids. V lost 0 bases, J lost 2 bases, and 2 bases lay in between. CDR1 is SGDLS and CDR2 is YYNGEE in the germline V gene.

The chain links TRBV19 to TRBJ1-3, with D uncertain. The CDR3 has 13 residues. The germline CDR1 and CDR2 sequences are LNHDA and SQIVND (reference sequence). The germline V and J ends were trimmed by 5 bases and 0 bases, with 5 bases remaining between them. Here the CDR3 reads CASSADSGNTIYF. CDR3 in DNA: TGTGCCAGTAGTGCGGACTCTGGAAACACCATATATTTT.

The V and J genes are TRBV28 and TRBJ2-5; D gene unclear. The CDR3 covers 11 residues. Germline CDR1 reads MDHEN; CDR2 reads SYDVKM. Trimming cost V 6 bases and J 6 bases, with 8 bases left between them. CDR3 loop: CASSTTKTQYF. CDR3 coding DNA: TGTGCCAGCAGCACTACAAAGACCCAGTACTTC.

The V gene is TRBV6-5, the J gene TRBJ2-2, with 7 bases aligning to TRBD1. Germline CDR1 MNHEY, CDR2 SVGAGI. V was clipped by 0 bases and J by 1 base; unmatched bases: 2. This CDR3 contains 16 residues. The CDR3 protein is CASSYSRTGNTGELFF. CDR3 coding DNA: TGTGCCAGCAGTTACTCCCGGACAGGGAACACCGGGGAGCTGTTTTTT.

V usage is TRBV5-1 and J usage is TRBJ2-3; TRBD2 matches 14 bases. CDR3 length equals 17 residues. Germline CDR1 is SGHRS and CDR2 is YFSETQ. V was pared by 0 bases and J by 6 bases, with 6 bases of the junction left unmatched. The CDR3 reads CASSLGMGLAGDDTQYF. The CDR3 nucleotides are TGCGCCAGCAGCTTGGGTATGGGACTAGCGGGGGATGATACGCAGTATTTT.

CDR3 DNA sequence: TGTGCCAGCAGCTTAGGGGCTAATGAAAAACTGTTTTTT. Amino acids: CASSLGANEKLFF. The chain uses TRBV6-5 and TRBJ1-4; perhaps TRBD1 as D (5 bases). V lost 6 bases to trimming and J lost 3 bases, with 8 bases between them. The CDR3 runs to 13 residues. Germline V gives CDR1 MNHEY, CDR2 SVGAGI.

The rearrangement joins TRBV19 to TRBJ1-5; TRBD1 aligns across 8 bases. The germline gives CDR1 LNHDA, CDR2 SQIVND (reference sequence). J lost 5 bases, V lost 8 bases, and 8 bases had no gene match. The CDR3 length is 14 residues. The CDR3: CASGLGTGYQPQHF. CDR3 in DNA: TGTGCCAGTGGTCTAGGGACAGGTTATCAGCCCCAGCATTTT.

The rearrangement uses TRBV4-3 and TRBJ2-7, with 9 positions matching TRBD2. Germline V CDR1 and CDR2: LGHNA, YSLEER. CDR3 length: 15 amino acids. Trimming at V came to 4 bases and at J to 0 bases, leaving 4 bases not matched to a gene. Written as DNA, the CDR3 is TGCGCCAGCAGCCCCTCTAGCGGGAACTCCTACGAGCAGTACTTC. Encoded protein: CASSPSSGNSYEQYF.

V usage is TRBV5-1 and J usage is TRBJ2-7; the match to TRBD1 covers 8 bases. The junction had 11 bases not matched to a gene; V was cut back by 4 bases and J by 5 bases. The germline CDR1 and CDR2 sequences are SGHRS and YFSETQ. The CDR3 has 15 residues. The CDR3 loop reads CASSNLLGQGHEQYF. The CDR3 DNA sequence: TGCGCCAGCAGCAACCTCCTAGGACAGGGTCACGAGCAGTACTTC.

This rearrangement joins TRBV5-1 to TRBJ1-1, with 8 bases matching TRBD1. CDR3 length: 13 residues. Trimming took 4 bases from V and 8 from J; bases not matched to a gene: 7. CDR1 and CDR2 from the germline V gene are SGHRS and YFSETQ. The DNA of the CDR3 is TGCGCCAGCAGCGGCCCGGGACAGGAAGAAGCTTTCTTT. It codes for CASSGPGQEEAFF.

The V and J genes are TRBV15 and TRBJ2-5, with 9 bases identical to TRBD1. V shed 1 base, J shed 4 bases, and the junction held 13 bases outside the gene matches. Germline V CDR1 and CDR2: LNHNV, YYDKDF (reference sequence). This CDR3 comprises 18 residues. For the CDR3, the DNA is TGTGCCACCAGCAGAGGGGGACAGGGAGGTCGGGATTCAGAGACCCAGTACTTC. Encoded protein: CATSRGGQGGRDSETQYF.